This T cell receptor beta chain was captured in a study of blood T cell repertoires in COVID-19. Looking at the study overall: Collection of acute and convalescent COVID-19 samples took place in the United States, Italy and Spain. Sample material is recorded as cDNA or gDNA derived from T cells, B-cell-depleted T cells, or PBMCs.

There are 14 residues in the CDR3. V was cut by 6 bases and J by 5 bases, with 11 bases left in between. Germline assignment: CDR1 WNHNN and CDR2 SYGVQD (reference sequence). Original processing notes: For nucleated cells, counts were estimated from reference gene primer amplification. Profiled with immunoSEQ multiplex PCR; TCRdb holds only in-frame clones, not every one. The V and J calls and clone size are taken from that table; D and trimming were inferred from the DNA. The profile shows fewer than 300,000 clones, around 83% of them singletons. The V call is TRBV10-1, the J call TRBJ1-6; D is possibly TRBD1 (6 bases). Material: peripheral blood. The origin of this receptor is an elderly man with acute or convalescent COVID-19. In DNA form, the CDR3 reads TGCGCCAGCAGCGCTGGACAGAATAATTCACCCCTCCACTTT. Translated: CASSAGQNNSPLHF.